In this sample, the clone carrying this T cell receptor (beta chain) turned up a few times. Its antigen is still unknown. These data come from a study of chemoradiotherapy in HPV16-positive cancers. Overall study context: Candidate HPV-specific clones and shared TCR motifs came from a couple of HPV16-positive patients. Points from the study as a whole: In HPV16-positive patients, HPV-responsive T-cell expansion tracked better recurrence-free survival. Only a couple of HPV16-positive patients supplied the functional HPV-specificity definition. Candidate HPV-specific clones and E7-related TCR motifs grew in tumor during treatment.

Produced via immunoSEQ multiplex PCR; TCRdb's table is partial and in-frame only. This sample has some 5,200 clones; about 73% occur once, and the top ten carry around two fifths. The CDR3 contains 12 residues. V lost 3 bases, J lost 2 bases, and 4 bases lay in between. Germline V gene data show CDR1 as LGHNA and CDR2 as YSLEER. The specimen was taken from a patient who underwent chemoradiotherapy. This receptor was identified in a human donor with HPV-associated anogenital cancer. The chain uses TRBV4-3 and TRBJ1-2, with no clear D. CDR3 bases: TGCGCCAGCAGCCAGGAAAACTATGGCTACACCTTC. Translated, it gives CASSQENYGYTF.